One sample yielded the 28 T cell receptor beta chains listed below, sequenced in a study of cytomegalovirus exposure and HLA in healthy donors. Primers included in the PCR were 60 Vbeta and 13 Jbeta primers. Some clones are missing from TCRdb's copy, which holds only in-frame ones; the method was immunoSEQ multiplex PCR. The table includes 130,000 or so clones, roughly four fifths detected once. The sample comprised PBMCs. The receptors stem from a woman in her 40s in good health and CMV-seronegative.

This chain connects TRBV18 to TRBJ2-3; D gene unclear. The V end was cut by 5 bases, the J end by 0 bases, with 9 bases between. The germline V gene has CDR1 KGHSH and CDR2 LQKENI. The CDR3 length is 14 residues. The DNA for the CDR3 is TGTGCCAGCTCAACAGCTTCTAGCACAGATACGCAGTATTTT. Its translation: CASSTASSTDTQYF.

The rearrangement uses TRBV4-1 and TRBJ2-3, with D uncertain. The germline gives CDR1 MGHRA, CDR2 YSYEKL. The CDR3 totals 13 residues. The V and J ends lost 6 bases and 2 bases respectively, with 9 bases between them. The CDR3: CASRGPTTDTQYF. The CDR3 nucleotides are TGCGCCAGCAGGGGCCCAACCACAGATACGCAGTATTTT.

Comments on this clone: At one end the junction does not follow the germline gene, possibly because of a read error. This chain joins TRBV5-4 and TRBJ1-4; perhaps TRBD1 as D (5 bases). CDR1 and CDR2 from the germline V gene are SGHNT and YYREEE (reference sequence). The CDR3 has 14 residues. The chain's CDR3 is CASSLDTVNEKLFF. The CDR3 DNA is TGTGCCAGCAGTTTGGACACCGTAAATGAAAAACTGTTTTTT. The full variable domain, completed using reference TRBV5-4 and TRBJ1-4, is ETGVTQSPTHLIKTRGQQVTLRCSSQSGHNTVSWYQQALGQGPQFIFQYYREEENGRGNFPPRFSGLQFPNYSSELNVNALELDDSALYLCASSLDTVNEKLFFGSGTQLSVL.

The chain carries TRBV27 and TRBJ1-2; maybe TRBD1 (5 bases). V was cut by 2 bases and J by 3 bases, with 16 bases left in between. Per germline, CDR1 MNHEY and CDR2 SMNVEV (reference sequence). This CDR3 comprises 16 residues. Here the CDR3 DNA reads TGTGCCAGCAGTTTAGGCAGGGCCCCGAAGCACTATGGCTACACCTTC. It specifies CASSLGRAPKHYGYTF.

The CDR3 bases are TGTGCCAGCAGCAAAAGATCCGGACTAGCGGGAAGCACAGATACGCAGTATTTT. It specifies CASSKRSGLAGSTDTQYF. The rearrangement joins TRBV7-2 to TRBJ2-3, with 12 bases that match TRBD2. This CDR3 spans 18 amino acids. Trimming at V came to 5 bases and at J to 0 bases, leaving 9 bases not matched to a gene. Germline CDR1 reads SGHTA; CDR2 reads FQGNSA. Combining the CDR3 with reference TRBV7-2 and TRBJ2-3 gives the whole variable domain GAGVSQSPSNKVTEKGKDVELRCDPISGHTALYWYRQSLGQGLEFLIYFQGNSAPDKSGLPSDRFSAERTGGSVSTLTIQRTQQEDSAVYLCASSKRSGLAGSTDTQYFGPGTRLTVL.

The V and J genes are TRBV5-1 and TRBJ1-1; TRBD1 might be the D (5 bases). The CDR3 consists of 16 residues. Germline loops: CDR1 SGHRS, CDR2 YFSETQ. V was shortened by 1 base and J by 0 bases, with 13 bases between the two germline ends. This CDR3 reads CASSLRFDSLNTEAFF. The CDR3 region has the DNA TGCGCCAGCAGCTTGCGGTTTGACAGCTTGAACACTGAAGCTTTCTTT.

The J gene is TRBJ2-7, the V gene TRBV7-2; 8 bases are a match to TRBD1. V dropped 5 bases and J dropped 9; count of bases not matched to a gene: 9. The CDR3 covers 13 residues. Germline V gives CDR1 SGHTA, CDR2 FQGNSA. This CDR3 reads CASSLNRDRTQYF. The CDR3 region has the DNA TGTGCCAGCAGCCTGAACCGGGACAGGACGCAGTACTTC.

The chain links TRBV7-9 to TRBJ2-2; 9 nucleotides agree with TRBD2. V lost 5 bases to trimming and J lost 7 bases; unmatched junction nucleotides: 17. The CDR3 is 18 residues long. Looked up from germline, CDR1 is SEHNR and CDR2 is FQNEAQ (reference sequence). CDR3 coding DNA: TGTGCCAGCAGCCCCCGCTTTGGGACTAGCCCTTCCGACGGGGAGCTGTTTTTT. Translating it yields CASSPRFGTSPSDGELFF.

The chain carries TRBV11-3 and TRBJ1-1; D is ambiguous. The germline CDR1 and CDR2 sequences are SGHNT and YENEEA. The CDR3 is 13 amino acids. Trimming took 9 bases from V and 0 from J, leaving 11 bases between them. CDR3 sequence reads: CASSLLMNTEAFF. The CDR3 DNA sequence: TGTGCCAGTTCACTCCTTATGAACACTGAAGCTTTCTTT.

V gene TRBV4-3 combines with J gene TRBJ2-5, with 9 bases identical to TRBD2. Trimming removed 5 bases from V and 7 bases from J; junction bases left unmatched: 5. Germline CDR1 LGHNA, CDR2 YSLEER. The CDR3 runs 13 residues. CDR3 amino acids: CASSSAGGRTQYF. The DNA for the CDR3 is TGCGCCAGCAGCTCTGCGGGGGGGCGGACCCAGTACTTC.

The chain employs TRBV6-5 and TRBJ1-6; D is undetermined. The CDR3 is made up of 16 amino acids. V was clipped by 1 base and J by 3 bases, with 10 bases between them. CDR1 and CDR2 (germline): MNHEY, SVGAGI. This CDR3 is CASSYLGGNYNSPLHF. In nucleotides, the CDR3 is TGTGCCAGCAGTTACTTAGGAGGAAACTATAATTCACCCCTCCACTTT.

This rearrangement joins TRBV5-1 to TRBJ1-4, with 9 bases lining up with TRBD1. Germline V gene data show CDR1 as SGHRS and CDR2 as YFSETQ. This CDR3 contains 14 residues. The J segment lost 6 bases and the V segment lost 3 bases, leaving 3 bases of the junction unmatched. In DNA form, the CDR3 reads TGCGCCAGCAGCTCCGGACAGGGGCATGAAAAACTGTTTTTT. Its protein product is CASSSGQGHEKLFF.

The chain joins TRBV21-1 to TRBJ2-1; TRBD1 is the table's D call, not checked against the DNA. TRBV21-1 is marked as a pseudogene. The length of the CDR3 is 16 residues. Written as DNA, the CDR3 is TGTGCCAGCAGCAAGGACACCCTCAGTTGGGGCAATGAGCAGTTCTTC. Translating gives CASSKDTLSWGNEQFF.

This clone was seen just once. This chain links TRBV7-2 with TRBJ2-3; 9 nucleotides agree with TRBD2. The CDR3 runs to 14 residues. Germline CDR1 is SGHTA and CDR2 is FQGNSA. J was trimmed by 4 bases and V by 9 bases; bases with no gene match: 8. The CDR3 DNA follows: TGTGCCAGTGGGGCTAGCGGGATCGCAGATACGCAGTATTTT. It specifies CASGASGIADTQYF.

This chain connects TRBV19 to TRBJ2-7; D may be TRBD2 (5 bases). This CDR3 contains 15 residues. Germline assignment: CDR1 LNHDA and CDR2 SQIVND (reference sequence). The germline V and J ends were trimmed by 1 base and 0 bases, with 10 bases remaining between them. In DNA, the CDR3 is TGTGCCAGTAGTATAGCGGACTGGAGCTCCTACGAGCAGTACTTC. Protein product: CASSIADWSSYEQYF.

The chain is built from TRBV7-6 and TRBJ2-1; 10 nucleotides match TRBD2. J was trimmed by 5 bases and V by 5 bases; bases with no gene match: 12. Germline values: CDR1 SGHVS, CDR2 FNYEAQ. There are 17 residues in the CDR3. CDR3 nucleotides: TGTGCCAGCAGCCCTCCACAACCGGGACTAGCGCACAATGAGCAGTTCTTC. It encodes CASSPPQPGLAHNEQFF.

The chain uses TRBV4-3 and TRBJ2-1; TRBD2 matches at 10 bases. The germline CDR1 and CDR2 sequences are LGHNA and YSLEER. Trimming cost V 0 bases and J 5 bases; bases outside gene matches: 4. This CDR3 comprises 16 residues. The CDR3 DNA reads TGCGCCAGCAGCCAAGATCGGCTAGCGGGAGACAATGAGCAGTTCTTC. This translates into CASSQDRLAGDNEQFF.

The rearrangement uses TRBV4-3 and TRBJ1-5; TRBD1 matches 7 bases. V lost 3 bases, J lost 5 bases, and 1 base stayed unmatched. The CDR3 sequence is 13 residues long. CDR1 and CDR2 (germline): LGHNA, YSLEER. The CDR3 here is CASSQGQYQPQHF. CDR3 DNA sequence: TGCGCCAGCAGCCAGGGACAGTATCAGCCCCAGCATTTT.

The rearrangement joins TRBV29-1 to TRBJ2-2; TRBD1 might be the D (5 bases). V lost 5 bases, J lost 1 base, and 11 bases lay in between. The V gene's germline CDR1 is SQVTM and CDR2 ANQGSEA. CDR3 length: 14 residues. The CDR3 region is CSVMYTGNTGELFF. The CDR3 coding sequence is TGCAGCGTTATGTATACAGGGAACACCGGGGAGCTGTTTTTT.

This sequence joins TRBV27 and TRBJ1-5, with a tentative D call TRBD1 (6 bases). Germline CDR1 is MNHEY and CDR2 is SMNVEV (reference sequence). The germline V and J ends were trimmed by 6 bases and 1 base, with 13 bases remaining between them. The CDR3 loop spans 15 amino acids. The CDR3, as DNA: TGTGCCAGCAGGTTGACAGGCTTAAGCAATCAGCCCCAGCATTTT. This gives the protein CASRLTGLSNQPQHF.

The J gene is TRBJ1-5, the V gene TRBV6-1; D is perhaps TRBD1 (5 bases). Per the germline V gene, CDR1 is MNHNS and CDR2 is SASEGT. Trimming cost V 7 bases and J 8 bases, with 18 bases left between them. The CDR3 is made up of 14 amino acids. CDR3 in DNA: TGTGCCAGCACTTTCAAAGGGGAAGAAGAGCCCCAGCATTTT. Its translation is CASTFKGEEEPQHF.

This sequence joins TRBV28 and TRBJ2-1; 9 bases are shared with TRBD2. Germline V gene lookup returns CDR1 MDHEN and CDR2 SYDVKM. Unmatched junction bases numbered 11, after V lost 5 bases and J lost 6 bases. The CDR3 contains 16 residues. The CDR3 nucleotides are TGTGCCAGCAGTCCCCTCACTAGCGGGTTTTTCAATGAGCAGTTCTTC. Its translation: CASSPLTSGFFNEQFF.

This chain links TRBV4-3 with TRBJ1-1; D is perhaps TRBD1 (5 bases). The CDR3 totals 14 residues. V was clipped by 4 bases and J by 1 base, with 10 bases between them. Germline V CDR1 and CDR2: LGHNA, YSLEER. The CDR3 DNA sequence: TGCGCCAGCAGCCGGCCGGGGGGGAACACTGAAGCTTTCTTT. Translated, it gives CASSRPGGNTEAFF.

The rearrangement uses TRBV13 and TRBJ2-7; 12 nucleotides match TRBD2. The CDR3 is made up of 18 amino acids. CDR1 PRHDT and CDR2 FYEKMQ come from the germline V gene (reference sequence). V trimming: 3 bases; J trimming: 3 bases; junction bases outside the gene matches: 12. For the CDR3, the DNA is TGTGCCAGCAGCTTCGCCGGGACTAGCGGGTATAAACTCTACGAGCAGTACTTC. Translated: CASSFAGTSGYKLYEQYF. Variable domain in full (rest from reference TRBV13 and TRBJ2-7): AAGVIQSPRHLIKEKRETATLKCYPIPRHDTVYWYQQGPGQDPQFLISFYEKMQSDKGSIPDRFSAQQFSDYHSELNMSSLELGDSALYFCASSFAGTSGYKLYEQYFGPGTRLTVT.

The DNA for the CDR3 is TGTGCCAGCAGCTTAGCACACTCCTACGAGCAGTACTTC. Amino acids: CASSLAHSYEQYF. The V call is TRBV11-3, the J call TRBJ2-7; no firm D call. CDR1 and CDR2 from the germline V gene are SGHNT and YENEEA. V lost 1 base and J lost 0, with 4 bases in between. The CDR3 is 13 residues long.

V gene TRBV6-5 combines with J gene TRBJ2-7, with TRBD1 matching 10 bases. The V gene end was trimmed by 7 bases and the J gene end by 2 bases; junction bases not matched to a gene: 8. This CDR3 contains 15 residues. Germline V CDR1 and CDR2: MNHEY, SVGAGI. CDR3 sequence (DNA): TGTGCCAGCAATAAACCGGGACAGGGGACCTACGAGCAGTACTTC. Amino acid sequence: CASNKPGQGTYEQYF.

This sequence joins TRBV28 and TRBJ2-2; 7 bases agree with TRBD1. Germline trimming cut 5 bases from V and 5 bases from J; bases unmatched to any gene: 8. Germline V gene sequence: CDR1 MDHEN, CDR2 SYDVKM. This CDR3 region has 15 residues. For the CDR3, the DNA is TGTGCCAGCAGTCTCTCCCGACAGGGTACCGGGGAGCTGTTTTTT. Protein: CASSLSRQGTGELFF.

The chain is built from TRBV27 and TRBJ2-3; 9 bases agree with TRBD2. The CDR3 consists of 18 residues. V lost 10 bases to trimming and J lost 6 bases; unmatched junction nucleotides: 23. Per the germline V gene, CDR1 is MNHEY and CDR2 is SMNVEV (reference sequence). CDR3 DNA sequence: TGTGCCACCATCCGGGACTTTCAAGGAGCGGGAGGAGGGGATACGCAGTATTTT. The encoded protein is CATIRDFQGAGGGDTQYF.